This T cell receptor beta chain comes out of a study of early T cells in non-severe SARS-CoV-2 infection. In the study overall: Alpha and beta chains were unpaired, from unsorted whole-blood bulk RNA. Whole-study findings and limits: CD4 and private specificities were missed by VDJdb matching, which favored anti-spike CD8 responses.

Unique molecular identifier tags were affixed to discrete cDNA molecules. MiXCR, applied by TCRdb to the 5' RACE reads, yields one record per CDR3 protein. The sample carries tens of thousands of distinct CDR3 sequences, approximately 11% recorded once. The sample holds many counts of this clonotype. Its target is unknown. In germline, CDR1 is SGHTA, CDR2 FQGTGA. This CDR3 is built from 16 residues. V lost 4 bases and J lost 4; bases outside the gene matches: 7. The genes are TRBV7-3 and TRBJ2-2; TRBD1 agrees at 9 bases. The clonotype was recovered from an adult who was a healthcare worker with PCR-confirmed SARS-CoV-2 infection or an uninfected control (not recorded which). The sequenced sample was whole blood. Written as DNA, the CDR3 is TGTGCCAGCAGCTCCACAGGGGGCGCGGGCACCGGGGAGCTGTTTTTT. Translating gives CASSSTGGAGTGELFF.